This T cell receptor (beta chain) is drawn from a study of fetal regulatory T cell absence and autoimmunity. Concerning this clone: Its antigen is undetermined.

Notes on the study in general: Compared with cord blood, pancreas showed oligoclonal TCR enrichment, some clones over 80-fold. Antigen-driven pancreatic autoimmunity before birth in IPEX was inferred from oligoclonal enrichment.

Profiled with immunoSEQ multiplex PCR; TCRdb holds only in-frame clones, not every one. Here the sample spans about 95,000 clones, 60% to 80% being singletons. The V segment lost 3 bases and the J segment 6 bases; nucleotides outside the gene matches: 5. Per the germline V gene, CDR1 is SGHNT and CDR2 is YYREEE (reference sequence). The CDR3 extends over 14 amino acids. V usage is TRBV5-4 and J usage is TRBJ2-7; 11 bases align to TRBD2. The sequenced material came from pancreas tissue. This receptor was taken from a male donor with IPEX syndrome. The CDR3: CASSSGTSGREQYF. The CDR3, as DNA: TGTGCCAGCAGCTCCGGGACTAGCGGTCGCGAGCAGTACTTC. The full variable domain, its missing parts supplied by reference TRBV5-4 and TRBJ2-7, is ETGVTQSPTHLIKTRGQQVTLRCSSQSGHNTVSWYQQALGQGPQFIFQYYREEENGRGNFPPRFSGLQFPNYSSELNVNALELDDSALYLCASSSGTSGREQYFGPGTRLTVT.